Included here is one T cell receptor (beta chain) sequence, with context. This sample was included in a study of T cell changes during pregnancy in multiple sclerosis. The V gene's germline CDR1 is MNHNY and CDR2 SVGAGI (reference sequence). The length of the CDR3 is 16 residues. V shed 6 bases and J shed 4 bases, with 19 bases lying between them. Generated by immunoSEQ multiplex PCR, the TCRdb table keeps only in-frame clones and is missing some. The sample holds roughly 80,000 clones, roughly 91% seen once. The clonotype comes from a female donor in good health, enrolled as a control in a pregnancy study. The source material was peripheral blood, sampled after pregnancy. V gene TRBV6-6 combines with J gene TRBJ1-5; D is possibly TRBD1 (5 bases). The CDR3 protein is CASSDLRVQGNQPQHF. CDR3 DNA: TGTGCCAGCAGCGACCTCCGGGTTCAGGGTAATCAGCCCCAGCATTTT.